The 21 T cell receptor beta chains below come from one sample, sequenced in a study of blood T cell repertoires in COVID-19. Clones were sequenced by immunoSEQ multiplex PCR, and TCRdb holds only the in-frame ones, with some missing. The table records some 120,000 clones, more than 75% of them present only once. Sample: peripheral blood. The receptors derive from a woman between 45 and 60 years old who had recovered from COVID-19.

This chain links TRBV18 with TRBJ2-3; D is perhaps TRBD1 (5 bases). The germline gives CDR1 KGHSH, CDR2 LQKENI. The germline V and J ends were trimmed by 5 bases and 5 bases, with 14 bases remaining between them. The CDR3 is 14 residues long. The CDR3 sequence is CASSGRTTGDTQYF. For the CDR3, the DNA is TGTGCCAGCTCAGGCCGGACAACTGGAGATACGCAGTATTTT. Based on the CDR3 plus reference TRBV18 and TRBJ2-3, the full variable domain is NAGVMQNPRHLVRRRGQEARLRCSPMKGHSHVYWYRQLPEEGLKFMVYLQKENIIDESGMPKERFSAEFPKEGPSILRIQQVVRGDSAAYFCASSGRTTGDTQYFGPGTRLTVL.

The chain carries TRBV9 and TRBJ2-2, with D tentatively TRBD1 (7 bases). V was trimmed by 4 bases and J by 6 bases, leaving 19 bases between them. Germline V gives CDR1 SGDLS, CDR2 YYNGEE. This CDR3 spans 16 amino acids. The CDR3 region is CASSPLGGRGAGELFF. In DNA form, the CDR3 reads TGTGCCAGCAGCCCATTAGGCGGCAGGGGGGCCGGGGAGCTGTTTTTT.

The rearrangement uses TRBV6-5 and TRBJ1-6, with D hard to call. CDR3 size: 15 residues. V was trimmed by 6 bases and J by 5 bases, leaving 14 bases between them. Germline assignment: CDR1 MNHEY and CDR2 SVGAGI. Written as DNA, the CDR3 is TGTGCCAGCAGCTTGGGCCAAATTCATAATTCACCCCTCCACTTT. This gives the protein CASSLGQIHNSPLHF.

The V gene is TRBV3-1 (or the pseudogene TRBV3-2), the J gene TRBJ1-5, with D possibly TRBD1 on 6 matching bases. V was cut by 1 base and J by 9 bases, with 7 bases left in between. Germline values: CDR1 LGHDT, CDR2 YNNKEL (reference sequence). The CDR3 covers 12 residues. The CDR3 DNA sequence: TGTGCCAGCAGCCAAGGGGACATGCCCCAGCATTTT. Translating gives CASSQGDMPQHF.

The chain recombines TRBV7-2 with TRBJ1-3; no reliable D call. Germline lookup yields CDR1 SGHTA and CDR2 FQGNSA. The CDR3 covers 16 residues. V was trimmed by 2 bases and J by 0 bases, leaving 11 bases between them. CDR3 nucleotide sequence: TGTGCCAGCAGCTTAATCTTGAGTGGCTCTGGAAACACCATATATTTT. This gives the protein CASSLILSGSGNTIYF.

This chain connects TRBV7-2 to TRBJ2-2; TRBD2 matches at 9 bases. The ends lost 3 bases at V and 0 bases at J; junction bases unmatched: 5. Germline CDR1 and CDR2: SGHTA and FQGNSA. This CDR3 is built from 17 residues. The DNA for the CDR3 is TGTGCCAGCAGCTTGGTGACTAGCGGAGCGAACACCGGGGAGCTGTTTTTT. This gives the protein CASSLVTSGANTGELFF.

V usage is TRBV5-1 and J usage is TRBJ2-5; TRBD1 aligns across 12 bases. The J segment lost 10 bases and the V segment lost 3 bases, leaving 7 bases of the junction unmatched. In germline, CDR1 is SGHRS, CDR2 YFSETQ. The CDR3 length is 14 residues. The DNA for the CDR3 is TGCGCCAGCAGCTGGGGGACAGGGGGCGTGGGCCAGTACTTC. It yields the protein CASSWGTGGVGQYF.

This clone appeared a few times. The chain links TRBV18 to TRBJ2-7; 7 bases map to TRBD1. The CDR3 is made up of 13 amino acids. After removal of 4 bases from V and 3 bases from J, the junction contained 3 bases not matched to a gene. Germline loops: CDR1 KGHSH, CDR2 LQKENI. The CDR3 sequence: CASSQGANYEQYF. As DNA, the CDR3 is TGTGCCAGCTCACAGGGGGCAAACTACGAGCAGTACTTC.

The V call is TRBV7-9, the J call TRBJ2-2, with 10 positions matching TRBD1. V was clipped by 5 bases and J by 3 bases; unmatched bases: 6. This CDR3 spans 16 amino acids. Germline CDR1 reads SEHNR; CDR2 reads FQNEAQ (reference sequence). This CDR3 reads CASSLPGTGDTGELFF. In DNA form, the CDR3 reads TGTGCCAGCAGCCTCCCCGGGACAGGGGACACCGGGGAGCTGTTTTTT.

CDR3 region: CAWSEDRVYGYTF. Written as DNA, the CDR3 is TGTGCCTGGAGTGAGGACAGGGTGTATGGCTACACCTTC. This chain uses TRBV30 with TRBJ1-2; 8 bases are shared with TRBD1. Unmatched junction bases numbered 3, after V lost 1 base and J lost 5 bases. The CDR3 extends over 13 amino acids. From germline, CDR1 is GTSNPN and CDR2 SVGIG (reference sequence).

CDR3 sequence (DNA): TGCGCCAGCAGCCAAGCCCTAGCGGGGTCCTACAATGAGCAGTTCTTC. Protein: CASSQALAGSYNEQFF. This chain joins TRBV4-1 and TRBJ2-1, with TRBD2 matching over 9 bases. V was pared by 1 base and J by 1 base, with 2 bases of the junction left unmatched. Per germline, CDR1 MGHRA and CDR2 YSYEKL. This CDR3 has 16 amino acids.

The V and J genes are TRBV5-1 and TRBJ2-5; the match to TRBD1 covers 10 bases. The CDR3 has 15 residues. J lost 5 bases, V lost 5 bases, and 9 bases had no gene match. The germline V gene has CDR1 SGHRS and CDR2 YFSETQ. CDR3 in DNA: TGCGCCAGCAGGCGGACAGGGGGTTCTCGGGAGACCCAGTACTTC. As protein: CASRRTGGSRETQYF.

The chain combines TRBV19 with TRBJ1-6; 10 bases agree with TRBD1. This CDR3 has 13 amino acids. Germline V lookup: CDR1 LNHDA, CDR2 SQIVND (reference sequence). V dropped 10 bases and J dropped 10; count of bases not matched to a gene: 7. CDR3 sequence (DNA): TGTGCCACCGAGCGGGACAGGGGCTCACCCCTCCACTTT. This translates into CATERDRGSPLHF.

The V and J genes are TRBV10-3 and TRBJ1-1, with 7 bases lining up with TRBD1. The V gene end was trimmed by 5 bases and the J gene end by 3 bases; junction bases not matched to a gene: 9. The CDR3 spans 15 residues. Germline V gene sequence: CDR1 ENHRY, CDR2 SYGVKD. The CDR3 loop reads CAISQTARGDTEAFF. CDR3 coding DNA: TGTGCCATCAGTCAGACGGCCAGGGGGGACACTGAAGCTTTCTTT.

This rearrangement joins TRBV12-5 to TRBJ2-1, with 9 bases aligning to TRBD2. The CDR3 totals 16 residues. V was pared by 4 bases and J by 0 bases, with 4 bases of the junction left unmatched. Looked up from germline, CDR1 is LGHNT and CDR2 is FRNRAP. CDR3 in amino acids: CASGSGSGSSYNEQFF. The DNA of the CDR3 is TGTGCTAGTGGTTCAGGTAGCGGGAGCTCCTACAATGAGCAGTTCTTC.

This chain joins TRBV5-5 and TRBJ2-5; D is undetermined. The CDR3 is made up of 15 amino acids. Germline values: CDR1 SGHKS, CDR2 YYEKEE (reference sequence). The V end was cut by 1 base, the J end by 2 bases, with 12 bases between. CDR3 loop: CASSLSRSGQETQYF. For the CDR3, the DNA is TGTGCCAGCAGCTTGTCTCGGTCGGGTCAAGAGACCCAGTACTTC.

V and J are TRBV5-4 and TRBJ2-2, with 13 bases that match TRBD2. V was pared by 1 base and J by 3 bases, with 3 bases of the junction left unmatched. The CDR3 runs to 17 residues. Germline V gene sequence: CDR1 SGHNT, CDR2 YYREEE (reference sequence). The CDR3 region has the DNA TGTGCCAGCAGCTTGTTACTAGCGGGGGGGCACACCGGGGAGCTGTTTTTT. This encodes CASSLLLAGGHTGELFF.

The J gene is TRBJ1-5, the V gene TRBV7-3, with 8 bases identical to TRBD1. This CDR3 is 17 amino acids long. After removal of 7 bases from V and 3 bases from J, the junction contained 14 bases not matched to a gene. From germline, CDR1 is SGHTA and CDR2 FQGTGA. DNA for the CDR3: TGTGCCAGCACCCCCCGAGGACAGGGTAAGGACAATCAGCCCCAGCATTTT. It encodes CASTPRGQGKDNQPQHF.

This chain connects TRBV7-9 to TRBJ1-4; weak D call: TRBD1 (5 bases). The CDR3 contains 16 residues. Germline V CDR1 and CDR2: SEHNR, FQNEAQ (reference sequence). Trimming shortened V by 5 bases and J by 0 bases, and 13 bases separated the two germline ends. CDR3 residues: CASSARQLATNEKLFF. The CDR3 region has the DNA TGTGCCAGCAGCGCTAGACAGCTAGCAACTAATGAAAAACTGTTTTTT.

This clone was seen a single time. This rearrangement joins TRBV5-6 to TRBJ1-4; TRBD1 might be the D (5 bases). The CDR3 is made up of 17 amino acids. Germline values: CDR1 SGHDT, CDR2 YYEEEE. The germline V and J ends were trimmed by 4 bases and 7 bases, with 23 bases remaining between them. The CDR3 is CASSRWGDAVDLEKLFF. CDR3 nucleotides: TGTGCCAGCAGCCGTTGGGGCGATGCAGTGGACCTTGAAAAACTGTTTTTT.

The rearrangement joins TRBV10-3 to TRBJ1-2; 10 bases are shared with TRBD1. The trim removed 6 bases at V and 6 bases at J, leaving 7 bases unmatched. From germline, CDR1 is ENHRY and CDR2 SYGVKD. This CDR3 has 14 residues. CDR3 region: CAIRAPGTGDGYTF. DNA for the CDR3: TGTGCCATCAGAGCCCCCGGGACAGGGGATGGCTACACCTTC.